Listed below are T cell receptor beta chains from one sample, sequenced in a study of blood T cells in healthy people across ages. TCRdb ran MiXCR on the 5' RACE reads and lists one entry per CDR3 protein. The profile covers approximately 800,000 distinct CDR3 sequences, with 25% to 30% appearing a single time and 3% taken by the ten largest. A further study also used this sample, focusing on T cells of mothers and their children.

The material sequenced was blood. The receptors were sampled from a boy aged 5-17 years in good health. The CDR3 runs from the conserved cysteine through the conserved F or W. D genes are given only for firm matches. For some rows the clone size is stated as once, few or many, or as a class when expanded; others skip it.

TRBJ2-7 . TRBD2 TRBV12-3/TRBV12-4 CASKPSGGPYEQYF TGTGCCAGCAAACCTAGCGGGGGTCCCTACGAGCAGTACTTC
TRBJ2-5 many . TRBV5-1 CASSLDSNQETQYF TGCGCCAGCAGCTTGGACAGTAACCAAGAGACCCAGTACTTC
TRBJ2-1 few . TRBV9 CASSADSTGYKFF TGTGCCAGCAGCGCTGACTCAACAGGCTATAAGTTCTTC
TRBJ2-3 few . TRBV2 CASSEARSDTQYF TGTGCCAGCAGTGAAGCGCGCAGTGATACGCAGTATTTT
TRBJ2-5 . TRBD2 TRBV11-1 CASSLVGLAEETQYF TGTGCCAGCAGCTTAGTTGGGCTAGCGGAAGAGACCCAGTACTTC
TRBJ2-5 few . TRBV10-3 CAISDGKTQYF TGTGCCATCAGTGATGGGAAGACCCAGTACTTC
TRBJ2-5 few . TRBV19 CASSSWANSGETQYF TGTGCCAGTAGTTCCTGGGCCAACTCTGGAGAGACCCAGTACTTC
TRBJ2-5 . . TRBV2 CASSLATETQYF TGTGCCAGCAGTCTAGCGACGGAGACCCAGTACTTC
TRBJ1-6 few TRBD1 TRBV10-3 CAISKTGDHYNSPLHF TGTGCCATCAGCAAGACAGGGGATCACTATAATTCACCCCTCCACTTT
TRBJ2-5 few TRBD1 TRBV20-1 CSAGVTGGETQYF TGCAGTGCTGGGGTGACAGGGGGAGAGACCCAGTACTTC
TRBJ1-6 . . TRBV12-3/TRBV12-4 CASTTEIGNSPLHF TGTGCCAGCACGACCGAGATTGGGAATTCACCCCTCCACTTT
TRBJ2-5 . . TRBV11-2 CASSFLGPSETQYF TGTGCCAGCAGCTTCTTGGGGCCTTCGGAGACCCAGTACTTC
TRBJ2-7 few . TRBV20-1 CSGRQVASEQYF TGCAGTGGAAGACAGGTAGCCAGCGAGCAGTACTTC
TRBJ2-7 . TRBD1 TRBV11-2 CASSLRDRPTYEQYF TGTGCCAGCAGCTTACGGGACAGGCCAACCTACGAGCAGTACTTC
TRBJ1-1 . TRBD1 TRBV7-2 CASSLTGQETEAFF TGTGCCAGCAGCTTGACAGGGCAGGAGACTGAAGCTTTCTTT
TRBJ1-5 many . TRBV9 CASSVRSTSNQPQHF TGTGCCAGCAGCGTAAGGAGTACTAGCAATCAGCCCCAGCATTTT
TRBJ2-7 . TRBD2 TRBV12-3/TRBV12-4 CASTGLAYEQYF TGTGCCAGCACCGGACTAGCTTACGAGCAGTACTTC
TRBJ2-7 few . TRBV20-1 CSARGDRLAYEQYF TGCAGTGCTAGAGGCGACCGGCTAGCCTACGAGCAGTACTTC
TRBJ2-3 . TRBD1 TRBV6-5 CASRRGTEYSTDTQYF TGTGCCAGCAGAAGAGGGACAGAATATAGCACAGATACGCAGTATTTT
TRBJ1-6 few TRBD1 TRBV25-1 CAIQDRDWSPLHF TGTGCCATCCAGGACAGGGATTGGTCACCCCTCCACTTT
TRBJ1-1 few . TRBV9 CASSTGPGNTEAFF TGTGCCAGCAGCACCGGGCCGGGGAACACTGAAGCTTTCTTT
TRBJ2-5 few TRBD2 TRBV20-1 CSARAGGSQETQYF TGCAGTGCTAGAGCGGGGGGGAGCCAAGAGACCCAGTACTTC
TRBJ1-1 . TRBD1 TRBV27 CASSQQGGLVAFF TGTGCCAGCAGCCAACAGGGGGGCCTGGTAGCTTTCTTT
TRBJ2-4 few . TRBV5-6 CASSLWIAKNIQYF TGTGCCAGCAGCTTGTGGATAGCCAAAAACATTCAGTACTTC
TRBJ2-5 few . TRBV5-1 CASSIREGGETQYF TGCGCCAGCAGCATTAGAGAGGGAGGTGAGACCCAGTACTTC
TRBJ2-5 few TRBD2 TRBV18 CASSPTRTSTSETQYF TGTGCCAGCTCACCTACTCGGACTAGCACGTCAGAGACCCAGTACTTC
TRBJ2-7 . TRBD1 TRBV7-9 CASSFRQGNYEQYF TGTGCCAGCAGCTTCCGACAGGGGAACTACGAGCAGTACTTC
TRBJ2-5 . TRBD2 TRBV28 CASSLTSGGPTQYF TGTGCCAGCAGTTTAACTAGCGGGGGGCCGACCCAGTACTTC
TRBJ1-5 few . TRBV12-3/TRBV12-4 CASSFGAGGNQPQHF .
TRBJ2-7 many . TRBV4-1 CASSQGGGSYEQYF TGCGCCAGCAGCCAAGGGGGCGGCTCCTACGAGCAGTACTTC
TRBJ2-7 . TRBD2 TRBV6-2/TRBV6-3 CASTFLKRLARSEQYF TGTGCCAGCACCTTCCTAAAGAGACTAGCTAGGAGCGAGCAGTACTTC
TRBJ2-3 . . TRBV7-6 CASSGAGPTDTQYF TGTGCCAGCAGCGGGGCGGGGCCCACAGATACGCAGTATTTT
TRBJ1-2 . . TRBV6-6 CASSYLDGYTF TGTGCCAGCAGTTACCTTGATGGCTACACCTTC
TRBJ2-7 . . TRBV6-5 CASSYAGPRDEQYF TGTGCCAGCAGCTACGCGGGCCCTCGGGACGAGCAGTACTTC
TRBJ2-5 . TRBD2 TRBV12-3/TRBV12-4 CASRLSGGARETQYF TGTGCCAGCAGGTTATCCGGGGGGGCCCGAGAGACCCAGTACTTC
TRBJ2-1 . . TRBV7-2 CASSVLGPGRRFF TGTGCCAGCAGCGTTCTGGGCCCAGGAAGGCGGTTCTTC
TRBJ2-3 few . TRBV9 CASSVGRGFKDTQYF TGTGCCAGCAGCGTAGGGCGTGGGTTTAAAGATACGCAGTATTTT
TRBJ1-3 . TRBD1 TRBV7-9 CASYRGFSGNTIYF TGTGCCAGCTACAGGGGATTTTCTGGAAACACCATATATTTT
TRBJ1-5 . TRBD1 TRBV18 CASSPGQVKNNQPQHF TGTGCCAGCTCCCCCGGACAGGTCAAGAATAATCAGCCCCAGCATTTT
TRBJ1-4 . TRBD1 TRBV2 CASKGTGGPTNEKLFF TGTGCCAGCAAGGGGACAGGGGGCCCAACTAATGAAAAACTGTTTTTT
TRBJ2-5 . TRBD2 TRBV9 CASSVGGRLAGGQETQYF TGTGCCAGCAGCGTAGGAGGAAGGTTAGCGGGGGGGCAAGAGACCCAGTACTTC
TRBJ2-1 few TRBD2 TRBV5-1 CASSTRGTEQFF TGCGCCAGCAGCACGCGGGGGACTGAGCAGTTCTTC
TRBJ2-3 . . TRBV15 CATSSRLIDTQYF TGTGCCACCAGCAGCAGGCTCATAGATACGCAGTATTTT
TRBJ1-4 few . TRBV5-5 CASSLEGTGYEKLFF TGTGCCAGCAGCCTGGAAGGGACTGGCTATGAAAAACTGTTTTTT
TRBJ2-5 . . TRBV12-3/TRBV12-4 CASRYGPDSKETQYF TGTGCCAGCAGATACGGCCCGGACAGTAAAGAGACCCAGTACTTC
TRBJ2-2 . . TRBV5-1 CAGSLALDSTTGELFF TGCGCCGGCAGCTTGGCCTTGGACAGTACTACCGGGGAGCTGTTTTTT
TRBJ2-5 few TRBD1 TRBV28 CASSSSPGGDGGTQYF TGTGCCAGCAGTTCAAGCCCAGGGGGCGATGGGGGGACCCAGTACTTC
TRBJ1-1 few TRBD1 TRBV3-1 CASSQFERGQTEAFF TGTGCCAGCAGCCAGTTTGAGAGGGGGCAGACTGAAGCTTTCTTT
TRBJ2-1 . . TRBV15 CATSSKEDEQFF TGTGCCACCAGCAGCAAGGAGGATGAGCAGTTCTTC
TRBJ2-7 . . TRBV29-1 CSVVRGPYEQYF TGCAGCGTTGTCAGGGGTCCCTACGAGCAGTACTTC
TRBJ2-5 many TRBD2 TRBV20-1 CSARVLLAGYRQETQYF TGCAGTGCTAGGGTCTTACTAGCGGGGTATCGACAAGAGACCCAGTACTTC
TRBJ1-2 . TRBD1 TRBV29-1 CSVLRGRGPSNYGYTF TGCAGCGTTCTCCGGGGCAGGGGGCCGTCTAACTATGGCTACACCTTC
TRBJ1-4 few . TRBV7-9 CASSPVAGEKLFF TGTGCCAGCAGCCCCGTGGCTGGTGAAAAACTGTTTTTT
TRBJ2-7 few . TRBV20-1 CSARDSARSYEQYF TGCAGTGCTAGAGATTCGGCCAGGAGTTACGAGCAGTACTTC
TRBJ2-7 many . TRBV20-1 CSATSSYEQYF TGCAGTGCTACGTCATCCTACGAGCAGTACTTC